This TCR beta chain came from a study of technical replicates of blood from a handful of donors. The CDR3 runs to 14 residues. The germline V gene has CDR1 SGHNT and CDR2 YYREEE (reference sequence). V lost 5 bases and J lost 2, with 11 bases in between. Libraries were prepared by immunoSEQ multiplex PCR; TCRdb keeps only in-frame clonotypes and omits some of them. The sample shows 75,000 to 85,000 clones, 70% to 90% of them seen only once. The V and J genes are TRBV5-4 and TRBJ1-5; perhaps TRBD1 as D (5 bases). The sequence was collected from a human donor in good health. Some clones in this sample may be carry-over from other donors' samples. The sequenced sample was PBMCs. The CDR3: CASRQRGGNQPQHF. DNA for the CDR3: TGTGCCAGCAGGCAACGGGGGGGCAATCAGCCCCAGCATTTT.